The 29 T cell receptor beta chains below were found in one sample sequenced in a study of cytomegalovirus exposure and HLA in healthy donors. PCR primers comprised 60 Vbeta and 13 Jbeta primers. Produced via immunoSEQ multiplex PCR; TCRdb's table is partial and in-frame only. The sample records 150,000 to 200,000 clones, roughly 13% being singletons. Sequenced: PBMCs. These receptors were obtained from a man aged 50 to 60 in good health and CMV-seropositive.

V gene TRBV5-1 combines with J gene TRBJ1-3; D not certain. Germline V CDR1 and CDR2: SGHRS, YFSETQ. Trimming removed 0 bases from V and 2 bases from J, with 15 bases in between. The CDR3 runs 17 residues. Here the CDR3 reads CASSLEVHGGAGNTIYF. The CDR3 region has the DNA TGCGCCAGCAGCTTGGAGGTTCATGGCGGGGCTGGAAACACCATATATTTT.

The chain has TRBV18 and TRBJ1-1; D is undetermined. The V end was cut by 3 bases, the J end by 6 bases, with 11 bases between. CDR1 and CDR2 (germline): KGHSH, LQKENI. The CDR3 spans 13 residues. CDR3 sequence reads: CASSPSQRSEAFF. The CDR3 nucleotides are TGTGCCAGCTCACCCTCCCAGCGATCTGAAGCTTTCTTT.

This chain uses TRBV16 with TRBJ2-2, with D unclear. Trimming shortened V by 5 bases and J by 0 bases, and 10 bases separated the two germline ends. This CDR3 region has 15 residues. Germline CDR1 KGHSY, CDR2 FQNENV. The CDR3 nucleotides read TGTGCCAGCAGCGCTAACGGAGCGAACACCGGGGAGCTGTTTTTT. As protein: CASSANGANTGELFF.

This clone was found a few times. The chain couples TRBV29-1 to TRBJ1-1; the D gene is possibly TRBD1 (5 bases). V lost 6 bases to trimming and J lost 4 bases, with 21 bases between them. Germline values: CDR1 SQVTM, CDR2 ANQGSEA. The CDR3 covers 15 residues. CDR3 loop: CSVDTSGGMSTEAFF. CDR3 in DNA: TGCAGCGTGGATACGAGCGGGGGGATGAGCACTGAAGCTTTCTTT.

This chain connects TRBV30 to TRBJ1-2, with D hard to call. The V end was cut by 2 bases, the J end by 7 bases, with 8 bases between. Germline lookup yields CDR1 GTSNPN and CDR2 SVGIG (reference sequence). The CDR3 extends over 11 amino acids. The CDR3 DNA is TGTGCCTGGAGTTTAGTAAGTGGCTACACCTTC. This gives the protein CAWSLVSGYTF.

This clone was found many times. CDR3: CASSLVANYNEQFF. In DNA, the CDR3 is TGCGCCAGCAGCTTGGTGGCCAACTACAATGAGCAGTTCTTC. The chain combines TRBV5-1 with TRBJ2-1, with D hard to call. CDR1 and CDR2 from the germline V gene are SGHRS and YFSETQ. Trimming left V 0 bases short and J 3 bases short, with 7 bases between. This CDR3 comprises 14 residues. Filled out from reference TRBV5-1 and TRBJ2-1, the complete variable domain reads KAGVTQTPRYLIKTRGQQVTLSCSPISGHRSVSWYQQTPGQGLQFLFEYFSETQRNKGNFPGRFSGRQFSNSRSEMNVSTLELGDSALYLCASSLVANYNEQFFGPGTRLTVL.

CDR3 sequence (DNA): TGCGCCAGCAGCCAAGTAGGGGGCTACGAGCAGTACTTC. Translating it yields CASSQVGGYEQYF. The chain recombines TRBV4-3 with TRBJ2-7; D might be TRBD1 (6 bases). The V gene's germline CDR1 is LGHNA and CDR2 YSLEER. Trimming cost V 1 base and J 3 bases, with 7 bases left between them. CDR3 length equals 13 residues.

The V call is TRBV4-3, the J call TRBJ2-4, with D uncertain. The CDR3 is 13 amino acids. Germline assignment: CDR1 LGHNA and CDR2 YSLEER. Deletions cut 0 bases from V and 8 bases from J, with 8 bases between. The DNA for the CDR3 is TGCGCCAGCAGCCAAGAACTCCGGGACATTCAGTACTTC. Translation: CASSQELRDIQYF.

This clone was seen a handful of times. Mismatch with germline at one junction end may stem from a read error. The V call is TRBV27, the J call TRBJ2-2, with a possible D match to TRBD2 (6 bases). The V gene's germline CDR1 is MNHEY and CDR2 SMNVEV (reference sequence). The CDR3 length is 14 residues. The CDR3 spells CASSSGSHTGGLFF. CDR3 coding DNA: TGTGCCAGCAGTTCCGGCAGCCACACCGGGGGGCTGTTTTTT.

This clone occurred a few times. The chain is built from TRBV7-2 and TRBJ2-1; TRBD2 agrees at 7 bases. The CDR3 sequence is 15 residues long. Looked up from germline, CDR1 is SGHTA and CDR2 is FQGNSA. With V trimmed by 1 base and J by 5 bases, 5 bases remained unmatched. This CDR3 reads CASSLERGSNNEQFF. Here the CDR3 DNA reads TGTGCCAGCAGCTTAGAACGCGGGAGTAACAATGAGCAGTTCTTC.

As regards this clone: The junction departs from the called germline gene at one end, perhaps through a read error. The genes are TRBV9 and TRBJ1-3; a possible D gene is TRBD1 (6 bases). Looked up from germline, CDR1 is SGDLS and CDR2 is YYNGEE. This CDR3 is built from 15 residues. This CDR3 reads CASSVSGGGLTLRNF. The DNA for the CDR3 is TGTGCCAGCAGCGTATCTGGTGGGGGCCTAACCCTAAGGAATTTT.

The chain is built from TRBV4-2 and TRBJ2-1, with 8 bases that match TRBD2. Germline trimming cut 2 bases from V and 10 bases from J; bases unmatched to any gene: 16. Germline CDR1 and CDR2: LGHNA and YNFKEQ. The CDR3 totals 17 residues. In nucleotides, the CDR3 is TGTGCCAGCAGCCAAAGGGAGACTAGCGCTTTTGTTGGGGAGCAGTTCTTC. This gives the protein CASSQRETSAFVGEQFF.

This clone was seen once. The chain carries TRBV29-1 and TRBJ1-2, with 8 bases fitting TRBD1. The V segment lost 3 bases and the J segment 4 bases; nucleotides outside the gene matches: 7. There are 14 residues in the CDR3. Germline CDR1 and CDR2: SQVTM and ANQGSEA. The CDR3 sequence is CSVEPTGESYGYTF. Here the CDR3 DNA reads TGCAGCGTTGAGCCGACAGGGGAAAGCTATGGCTACACCTTC.

The chain is built from TRBV19 and TRBJ1-2; 7 positions agree with TRBD1. The germline V gene has CDR1 LNHDA and CDR2 SQIVND (reference sequence). This CDR3 is 15 amino acids long. V dropped 5 bases and J dropped 4; count of bases not matched to a gene: 10. The CDR3 region is CASSDRDRTRYGYTF. For the CDR3, the DNA is TGTGCCAGTAGTGACCGGGACAGAACTCGCTATGGCTACACCTTC. The complete variable domain, with remaining parts taken from reference TRBV19 and TRBJ1-2, reads DGGITQSPKYLFRKEGQNVTLSCEQNLNHDAMYWYRQDPGQGLRLIYYSQIVNDFQKGDIAEGYSVSREKKESFPLTVTSAQKNPTAFYLCASSDRDRTRYGYTFGSGTRLTVV.

V gene TRBV15 combines with J gene TRBJ2-7, with TRBD2 matching 7 bases. There are 15 residues in the CDR3. Germline V gene sequence: CDR1 LNHNV, CDR2 YYDKDF (reference sequence). Germline trimming cut 5 bases from V and 0 bases from J; bases unmatched to any gene: 7. The CDR3 reads CATSVGGGSSYEQYF. In DNA, the CDR3 is TGTGCCACCAGCGTCGGGGGAGGGAGCTCCTACGAGCAGTACTTC. Full variable domain (remainder filled in from reference TRBV15 and TRBJ2-7): DAMVIQNPRYQVTQFGKPVTLSCSQTLNHNVMYWYQQKSSQAPKLLFHYYDKDFNNEADTPDNFQSRRPNTSFCFLDIRSPGLGDTAMYLCATSVGGGSSYEQYFGPGTRLTVT.

The chain employs TRBV28 and TRBJ1-3; 7 positions agree with TRBD1. The J segment lost 2 bases and the V segment lost 5 bases, leaving 6 bases of the junction unmatched. This CDR3 spans 15 amino acids. Per the germline V gene, CDR1 is MDHEN and CDR2 is SYDVKM. The CDR3, as DNA: TGTGCCAGCAGTAGAACCGGGACAGCTGGAAACACCATATATTTT. Translating gives CASSRTGTAGNTIYF. Full variable domain (outside the CDR3, taken from reference TRBV28 and TRBJ1-3): DVKVTQSSRYLVKRTGEKVFLECVQDMDHENMFWYRQDPGLGLRLIYFSYDVKMKEKGDIPEGYSVSREKKERFSLILESASTNQTSMYLCASSRTGTAGNTIYFGEGSWLTVV.

This clone was picked up a small number of times. The chain combines TRBV11-2 with TRBJ1-1; tentative D call: TRBD1 (6 bases). V was cut by 5 bases and J by 3 bases, with 19 bases left in between. The CDR3 contains 16 residues. Germline CDR1 and CDR2: SGHAT and FQNNGV. The CDR3, as DNA: TGTGCCAGCAGCGGGGACACAAGACATCCTGACACTGAAGCTTTCTTT. It encodes CASSGDTRHPDTEAFF.

The genes are TRBV7-2 and TRBJ2-5; D not resolved. The J call may be incorrect, as the DNA end agrees better with TRBJ2-7. CDR1 is SGHTA, CDR2 FQGNSA, per germline. The CDR3 is made up of 12 amino acids. This chain's CDR3 is CASSLKPYEQYF. CDR3 DNA sequence: TGTGCCAGCAGCTTAAAGCCGTACGAGCAGTACTTC.

The chain links TRBV5-4 to TRBJ2-1; 9 bases map to TRBD2. Germline V gene data show CDR1 as SGHNT and CDR2 as YYREEE (reference sequence). CDR3 length equals 15 residues. V shed 0 bases, J shed 10 bases, and the junction held 8 bases outside the gene matches. The CDR3 spells CASSLGVAGEGEQFF. Written as DNA, the CDR3 is TGTGCCAGCAGCTTGGGAGTAGCGGGGGAGGGGGAGCAGTTCTTC.

There are many counts of this clone. The chain recombines TRBV7-6 with TRBJ1-3, with D unresolved. With 3 bases removed from V and 0 bases from J, the gap between germline ends came to 9 bases. The CDR3 length is 15 residues. Germline lookup yields CDR1 SGHVS and CDR2 FNYEAQ. CDR3 DNA: TGTGCCAGCAGCTTCGGCAGGAACTCTGGAAACACCATATATTTT. Its translation is CASSFGRNSGNTIYF.

V usage is TRBV28 and J usage is TRBJ2-7; 7 bases map to TRBD1. The V and J ends lost 3 bases and 3 bases, in that order; junction bases with no gene match: 5. Germline lookup yields CDR1 MDHEN and CDR2 SYDVKM. This CDR3 is built from 14 residues. The CDR3 here is CASSLGTANYEQYV. CDR3 bases: TGTGCCAGCAGTTTGGGGACAGCGAACTACGAGCAGTACGTC.

The rearrangement uses TRBV7-9 and TRBJ2-2; 10 positions agree with TRBD1. This CDR3 has 16 residues. The J segment lost 5 bases and the V segment lost 1 base, leaving 4 bases of the junction unmatched. Germline-derived CDR1 and CDR2 are SEHNR and FQNEAQ (reference sequence). The CDR3 spells CASSLGPGQGTGELFF. The CDR3 region has the DNA TGTGCCAGCAGCTTAGGGCCGGGACAGGGGACCGGGGAGCTGTTTTTT.

V and J are TRBV5-6 and TRBJ2-3; 11 nucleotides agree with TRBD2. Unmatched junction bases numbered 8, after V lost 4 bases and J lost 1 base. The CDR3 sequence is 17 residues long. CDR1 SGHDT and CDR2 YYEEEE come from the germline V gene. CDR3 residues: CASSVLPGLAGTDTQYF. DNA of the CDR3: TGTGCCAGCAGCGTCCTTCCGGGACTAGCGGGCACAGATACGCAGTATTTT. Complete variable domain (other parts from reference TRBV5-6 and TRBJ2-3): DAGVTQSPTHLIKTRGQQVTLRCSPKSGHDTVSWYQQALGQGPQFIFQYYEEEERQRGNFPDRFSGHQFPNYSSELNVNALLLGDSALYLCASSVLPGLAGTDTQYFGPGTRLTVL.

This clone was observed a handful of times. The chain couples TRBV4-3 to TRBJ1-3, with D uncertain. The germline V gene has CDR1 LGHNA and CDR2 YSLEER. The CDR3 loop spans 16 amino acids. The ends were cut back, 0 bases at V and 4 bases at J, with 13 bases in the middle. CDR3 in DNA: TGCGCCAGCAGCCAAGATGAGAGGGCGAGGGGAAACACCATATATTTT. It specifies CASSQDERARGNTIYF.

This clone was recorded a few times. The chain uses TRBV19 and TRBJ2-7; possibly TRBD1 for D (7 bases). There are 14 residues in the CDR3. The germline gives CDR1 LNHDA, CDR2 SQIVND (reference sequence). V shed 5 bases and J shed 2 bases, with 13 bases lying between them. CDR3 sequence reads: CASSPGDRAYEQYV. The CDR3 nucleotides read TGTGCCAGTAGTCCGGGGGACAGAGCCTACGAGCAGTACGTC.

In its sample, this clone was seen a few times. The chain uses TRBV5-6 and TRBJ1-2, with TRBD1 as a possible D gene (6 bases). Germline loops: CDR1 SGHDT, CDR2 YYEEEE. V was shortened by 4 bases and J by 4 bases, with 14 bases between the two germline ends. This CDR3 contains 14 residues. The CDR3 reads CASSPTGWAYGYTF. The CDR3 DNA sequence: TGTGCCAGCAGCCCTACAGGGTGGGCCTATGGCTACACCTTC.

There are a few counts of this clone. The chain recombines TRBV5-1 with TRBJ2-5, with TRBD2 identical over 15 bases. The CDR3 runs 16 residues. The V gene end was trimmed by 4 bases and the J gene end by 5 bases; junction bases not matched to a gene: 6. CDR1 is SGHRS, CDR2 YFSETQ, per germline. The CDR3 protein is CASSQGLAGGWETQYF. The CDR3 DNA sequence: TGCGCCAGCAGCCAGGGACTAGCGGGGGGTTGGGAGACCCAGTACTTC.

This clone was picked up a small number of times. The J gene is TRBJ1-3, the V gene TRBV29-1; possible D gene TRBD1, 5 bases. CDR1 is SQVTM, CDR2 ANQGSEA, per germline. The CDR3 has 11 residues. V was clipped by 7 bases and J by 4 bases, with 8 bases between them. The CDR3 sequence: CSGRQGNTIYF. The DNA for the CDR3 is TGCAGCGGGAGACAGGGAAACACCATATATTTT.

This clone has a handful of counts. The J gene is TRBJ1-1, the V gene TRBV9; D call uncertain. This CDR3 region has 14 residues. Trimming left V 0 bases short and J 5 bases short, with 11 bases between. Germline V lookup: CDR1 SGDLS, CDR2 YYNGEE. CDR3 sequence: CASSVVSPGTEAFF. For the CDR3, the DNA is TGTGCCAGCAGCGTAGTTAGCCCTGGGACTGAAGCTTTCTTT. The entire variable domain, with the rest obtained from reference TRBV9 and TRBJ1-1, is as follows: DSGVTQTPKHLITATGQRVTLRCSPRSGDLSVYWYQQSLDQGLQFLIQYYNGEERAKGNILERFSAQQFPDLHSELNLSSLELGDSALYFCASSVVSPGTEAFFGQGTRLTVV.